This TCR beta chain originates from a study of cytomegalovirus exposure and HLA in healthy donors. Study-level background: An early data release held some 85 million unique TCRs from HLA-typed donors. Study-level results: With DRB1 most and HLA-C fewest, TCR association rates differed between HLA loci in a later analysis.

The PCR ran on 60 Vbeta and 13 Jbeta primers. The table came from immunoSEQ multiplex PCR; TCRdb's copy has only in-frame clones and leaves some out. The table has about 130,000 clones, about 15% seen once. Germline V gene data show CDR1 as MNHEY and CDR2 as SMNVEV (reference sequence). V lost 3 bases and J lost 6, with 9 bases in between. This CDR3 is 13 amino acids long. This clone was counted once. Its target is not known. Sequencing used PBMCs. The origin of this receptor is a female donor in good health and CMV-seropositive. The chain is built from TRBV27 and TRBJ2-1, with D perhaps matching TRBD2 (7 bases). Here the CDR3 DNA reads TGTGCCAGCAGTTTGGGGGGGCGCAATGAGCAGTTCTTC. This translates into CASSLGGRNEQFF.